These 10 T cell receptor beta chains were sequenced from one sample in a study of blood T cell repertoires in COVID-19. TCRdb keeps only in-frame clones here, not all; method: immunoSEQ multiplex PCR. The repertoire holds about 60,000 clones, with about 70% as singletons. Sequencing used peripheral blood. The receptors were sampled from a man over 45 with active or convalescent COVID-19.

The chain has TRBV24-1 and TRBJ2-2; no clear D. Germline CDR1 is KGHDR and CDR2 is SFDVKD. Trimming removed 3 bases from V and 12 bases from J, with 13 bases in between. This CDR3 has 13 residues. Here the CDR3 DNA reads TGTGCCACCAGTGATGGTAGAGCCAGGCAGCTGTTTTTT. Protein product: CATSDGRARQLFF.

The gene calls are TRBV7-9 and TRBJ2-1; TRBD1 agrees at 7 bases. The CDR3 length is 15 residues. Germline V gives CDR1 SEHNR, CDR2 FQNEAQ (reference sequence). V was pared by 5 bases and J by 3 bases, with 7 bases of the junction left unmatched. CDR3 coding DNA: TGTGCCAGCAGCCCTAGGGGGACAGACTACAATGAGCAGTTCTTC. It codes for CASSPRGTDYNEQFF.

CDR3 sequence: CASSQERSTSEETQYF. As DNA, the CDR3 is TGCGCCAGCAGCCAAGAGAGGTCGACTAGCGAAGAGACCCAGTACTTC. This chain links TRBV4-1 with TRBJ2-5; 8 nucleotides agree with TRBD2. V lost 0 bases and J lost 3; bases outside the gene matches: 6. CDR3 length: 16 amino acids. The germline V gene has CDR1 MGHRA and CDR2 YSYEKL.

The chain recombines TRBV6-5 with TRBJ2-4, with D uncertain. In germline, CDR1 is MNHEY, CDR2 SVGAGI. Trimming removed 0 bases at V and 3 bases at J, with 6 bases between. CDR3 length equals 14 residues. The CDR3 DNA follows: TGTGCCAGCAGTTACTCCGGTAACAAAAACATTCAGTACTTC. Translated: CASSYSGNKNIQYF.

The chain has TRBV11-3 and TRBJ2-7, with D possibly TRBD2 on 6 matching bases. Trimming took 0 bases from V and 6 from J, leaving 9 bases between them. CDR1 is SGHNT and CDR2 is YENEEA in the germline V gene. The CDR3 covers 13 residues. CDR3 DNA sequence: TGTGCCAGCAGCTTAGACTGGACTACCGAGCAGTACTTC. Amino acids: CASSLDWTTEQYF.

There are many counts of this clone. The sample carries other DNA sequences with the same CDR3. The rearrangement uses TRBV5-6 and TRBJ2-2, with TRBD1 matching 9 bases. Germline V CDR1 and CDR2: SGHDT, YYEEEE. After removal of 3 bases from V and 4 bases from J, the junction contained 7 bases not matched to a gene. The CDR3 extends over 16 amino acids. The CDR3 bases are TGTGCCAGCAGCTCTCCTGGACAGGGGCGCACCGGGGAGCTGTTTTTT. Protein: CASSSPGQGRTGELFF.

V usage is TRBV19 and J usage is TRBJ1-5, with 7 bases aligning to TRBD1. Germline V gives CDR1 LNHDA, CDR2 SQIVND (reference sequence). The length of the CDR3 is 15 residues. Germline trimming cut 5 bases from V and 2 bases from J; bases unmatched to any gene: 6. The CDR3 DNA sequence: TGTGCCAGTAGTGAATCAGGGGGTCGCAATCAGCCCCAGCATTTT. Its protein is CASSESGGRNQPQHF.

The V gene is TRBV12-5, the J gene TRBJ2-1, with 9 positions matching TRBD1. Germline CDR1 and CDR2: LGHNT and FRNRAP. CDR3 length: 14 residues. Germline trimming cut 6 bases from V and 8 bases from J; bases unmatched to any gene: 8. The CDR3 spells CASGSQGARHEQFF. As DNA, the CDR3 is TGTGCTAGTGGCTCACAGGGGGCGAGGCATGAGCAGTTCTTC.

The chain links TRBV4-1 to TRBJ1-2, with TRBD1 as a possible D gene (6 bases). Germline V lookup: CDR1 MGHRA, CDR2 YSYEKL. V was shortened by 4 bases and J by 8 bases, with 17 bases between the two germline ends. The CDR3 spans 14 residues. The CDR3 DNA follows: TGCGCCAGCAGCCCCCAGGACAGATTGGACGGCTACACCTTC. It yields the protein CASSPQDRLDGYTF.

This rearrangement joins TRBV30 to TRBJ1-1; no reliable D call. V was trimmed by 2 bases and J by 6 bases, leaving 16 bases between them. This CDR3 is 14 amino acids long. CDR1 and CDR2 from the germline V gene are GTSNPN and SVGIG (reference sequence). The CDR3 region has the DNA TGTGCCTGGAGTCCGCCCCCGGGAGTGGCTGAAGCTTTCTTT. Protein product: CAWSPPPGVAEAFF.